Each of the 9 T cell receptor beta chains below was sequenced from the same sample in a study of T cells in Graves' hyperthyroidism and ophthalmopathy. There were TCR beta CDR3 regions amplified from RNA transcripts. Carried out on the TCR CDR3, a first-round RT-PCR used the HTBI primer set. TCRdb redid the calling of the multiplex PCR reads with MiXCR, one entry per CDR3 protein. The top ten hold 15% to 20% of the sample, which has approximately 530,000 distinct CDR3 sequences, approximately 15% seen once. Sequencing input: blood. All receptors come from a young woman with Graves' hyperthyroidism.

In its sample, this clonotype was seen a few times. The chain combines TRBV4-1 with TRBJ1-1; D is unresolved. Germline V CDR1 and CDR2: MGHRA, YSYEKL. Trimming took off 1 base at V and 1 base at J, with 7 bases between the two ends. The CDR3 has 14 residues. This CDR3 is CASSQVTANTEAFF. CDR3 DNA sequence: TGCGCCAGCAGCCAAGTGACGGCGAACACTGAAGCTTTCTTT.

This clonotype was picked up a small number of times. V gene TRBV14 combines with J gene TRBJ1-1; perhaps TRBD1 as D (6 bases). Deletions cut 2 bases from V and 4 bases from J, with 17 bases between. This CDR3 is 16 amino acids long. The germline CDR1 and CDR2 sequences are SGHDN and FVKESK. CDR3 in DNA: TGTGCCAGCAGCCAACCCGGGGGCCTCGGCGGCACTGAAGCTTTCTTT. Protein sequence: CASSQPGGLGGTEAFF.

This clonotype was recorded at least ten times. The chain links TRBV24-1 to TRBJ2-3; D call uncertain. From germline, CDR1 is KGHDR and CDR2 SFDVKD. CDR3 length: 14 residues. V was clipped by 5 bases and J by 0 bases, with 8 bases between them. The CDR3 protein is CATSAARSTDTQYF. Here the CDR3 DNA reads TGTGCCACCAGTGCCGCGCGGAGCACAGATACGCAGTATTTT.

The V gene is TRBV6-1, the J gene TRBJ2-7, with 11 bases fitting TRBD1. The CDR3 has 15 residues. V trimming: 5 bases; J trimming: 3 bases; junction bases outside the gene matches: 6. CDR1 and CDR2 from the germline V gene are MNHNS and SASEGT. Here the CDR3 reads CASSLTDRGHYEQYF. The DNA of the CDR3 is TGTGCCAGCAGTCTCACGGACAGGGGGCACTACGAGCAGTACTTC.

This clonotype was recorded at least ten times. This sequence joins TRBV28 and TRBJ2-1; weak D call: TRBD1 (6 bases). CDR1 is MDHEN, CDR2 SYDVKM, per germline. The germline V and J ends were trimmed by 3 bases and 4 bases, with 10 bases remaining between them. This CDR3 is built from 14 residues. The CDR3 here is CASSFLQGYNEQFF. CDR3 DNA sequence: TGTGCCAGCAGTTTCCTACAGGGTTACAATGAGCAGTTCTTC.

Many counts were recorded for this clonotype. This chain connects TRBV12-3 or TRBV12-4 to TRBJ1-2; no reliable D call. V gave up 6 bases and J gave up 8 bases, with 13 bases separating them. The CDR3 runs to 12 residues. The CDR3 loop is CASSRPLGGYTF. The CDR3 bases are TGTGCCAGCAGCCGACCTCTAGGGGGCTACACCTTC.

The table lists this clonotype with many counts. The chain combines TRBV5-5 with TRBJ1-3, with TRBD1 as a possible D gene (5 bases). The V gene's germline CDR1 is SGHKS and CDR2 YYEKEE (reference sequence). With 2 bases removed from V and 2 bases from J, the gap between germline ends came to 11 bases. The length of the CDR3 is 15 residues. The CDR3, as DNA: TGTGCCAGCAGCTTAATTGGGGCGACTGGAAACACCATATATTTT. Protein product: CASSLIGATGNTIYF.

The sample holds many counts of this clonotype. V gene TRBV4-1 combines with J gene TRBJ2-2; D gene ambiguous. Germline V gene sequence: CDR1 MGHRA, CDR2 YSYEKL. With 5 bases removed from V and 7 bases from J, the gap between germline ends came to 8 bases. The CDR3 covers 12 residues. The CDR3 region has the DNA TGCGCCAGCAGCGGCATGGGCGGGGAGCTGTTTTTT. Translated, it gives CASSGMGGELFF.

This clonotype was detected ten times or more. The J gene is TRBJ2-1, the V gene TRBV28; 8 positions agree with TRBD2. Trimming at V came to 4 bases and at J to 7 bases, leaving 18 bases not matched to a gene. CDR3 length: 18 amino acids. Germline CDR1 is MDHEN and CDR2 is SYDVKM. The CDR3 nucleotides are TGTGCCAGCAGTTCGCCCCGTCTAGAGCGGGAGACGTGGAATGAGCAGTTCTTC. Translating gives CASSSPRLERETWNEQFF.